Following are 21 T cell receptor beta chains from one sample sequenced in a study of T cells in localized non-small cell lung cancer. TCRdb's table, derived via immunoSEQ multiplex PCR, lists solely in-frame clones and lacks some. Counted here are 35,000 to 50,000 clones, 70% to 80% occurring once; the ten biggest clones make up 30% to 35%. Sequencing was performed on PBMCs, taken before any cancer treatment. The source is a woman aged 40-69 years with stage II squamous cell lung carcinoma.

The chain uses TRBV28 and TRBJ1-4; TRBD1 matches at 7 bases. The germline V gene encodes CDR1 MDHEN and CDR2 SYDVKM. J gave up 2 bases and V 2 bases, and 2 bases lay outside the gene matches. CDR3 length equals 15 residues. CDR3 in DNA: TGTGCCAGCAGTTTACGACAGGGCACTAATGAAAAACTGTTTTTT. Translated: CASSLRQGTNEKLFF.

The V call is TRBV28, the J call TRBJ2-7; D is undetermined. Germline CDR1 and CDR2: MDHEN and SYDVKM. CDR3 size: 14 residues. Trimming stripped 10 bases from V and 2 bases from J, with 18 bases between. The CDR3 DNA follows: TGTGCCACCTACACGTGGGATATCGCCTACGAGCAGTACTTC. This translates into CATYTWDIAYEQYF.

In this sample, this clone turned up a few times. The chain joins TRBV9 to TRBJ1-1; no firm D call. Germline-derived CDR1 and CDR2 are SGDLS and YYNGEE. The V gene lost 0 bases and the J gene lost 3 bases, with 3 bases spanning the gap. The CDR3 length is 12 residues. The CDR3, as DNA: TGTGCCAGCAGCGTAGATGACACTGAAGCTTTCTTT. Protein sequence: CASSVDDTEAFF.

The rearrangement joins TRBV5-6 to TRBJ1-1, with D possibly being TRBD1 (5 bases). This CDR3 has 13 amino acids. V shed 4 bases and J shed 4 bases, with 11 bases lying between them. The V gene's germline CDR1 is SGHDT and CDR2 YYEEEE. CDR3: CASSQGQLTEAFF. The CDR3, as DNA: TGTGCCAGCAGCCAGGGCCAACTCACTGAAGCTTTCTTT.

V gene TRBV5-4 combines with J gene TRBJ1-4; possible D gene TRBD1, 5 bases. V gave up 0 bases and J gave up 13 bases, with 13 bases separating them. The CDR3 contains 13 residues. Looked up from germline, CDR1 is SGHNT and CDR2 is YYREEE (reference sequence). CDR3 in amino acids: CASSLDSGPGLFF. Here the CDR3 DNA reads TGTGCCAGCAGCTTGGACTCAGGGCCGGGACTGTTTTTT. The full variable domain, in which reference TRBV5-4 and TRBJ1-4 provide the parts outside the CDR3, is ETGVTQSPTHLIKTRGQQVTLRCSSQSGHNTVSWYQQALGQGPQFIFQYYREEENGRGNFPPRFSGLQFPNYSSELNVNALELDDSALYLCASSLDSGPGLFFGSGTQLSVL.

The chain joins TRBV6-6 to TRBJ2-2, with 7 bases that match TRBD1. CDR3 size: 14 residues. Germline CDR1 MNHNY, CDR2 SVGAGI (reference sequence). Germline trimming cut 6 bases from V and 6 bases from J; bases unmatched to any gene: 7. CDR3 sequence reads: CASRRQGEAGELFF. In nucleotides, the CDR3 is TGTGCCAGCAGGCGACAGGGAGAGGCCGGGGAGCTGTTTTTT.

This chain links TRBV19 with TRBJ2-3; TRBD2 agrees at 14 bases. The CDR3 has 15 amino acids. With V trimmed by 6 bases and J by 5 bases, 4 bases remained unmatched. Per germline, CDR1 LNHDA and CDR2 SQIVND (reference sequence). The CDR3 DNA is TGTGCCAGTAGGCAGACTAGCGGGGGGGGAGATACGCAGTATTTT. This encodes CASRQTSGGGDTQYF.

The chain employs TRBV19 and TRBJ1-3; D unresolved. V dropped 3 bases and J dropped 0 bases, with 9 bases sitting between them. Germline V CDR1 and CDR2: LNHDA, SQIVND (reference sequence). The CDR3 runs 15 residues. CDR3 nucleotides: TGTGCCAGTAGTATCGGCCCAGGCTCTGGAAACACCATATATTTT. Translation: CASSIGPGSGNTIYF.

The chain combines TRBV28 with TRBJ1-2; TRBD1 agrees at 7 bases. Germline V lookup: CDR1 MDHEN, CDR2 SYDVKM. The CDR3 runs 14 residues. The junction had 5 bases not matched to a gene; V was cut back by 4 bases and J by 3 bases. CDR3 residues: CASSSPGQYYGYTF. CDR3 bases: TGTGCCAGCAGTTCCCCGGGACAGTACTATGGCTACACCTTC.

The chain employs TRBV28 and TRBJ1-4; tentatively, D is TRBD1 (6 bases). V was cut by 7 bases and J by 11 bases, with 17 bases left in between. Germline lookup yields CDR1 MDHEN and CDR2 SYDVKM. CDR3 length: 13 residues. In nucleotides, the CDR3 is TGTGCCAGCACTCGAGTAAGGGGGTGGAAACTGTTTTTT. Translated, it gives CASTRVRGWKLFF. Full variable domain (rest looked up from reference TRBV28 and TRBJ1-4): DVKVTQSSRYLVKRTGEKVFLECVQDMDHENMFWYRQDPGLGLRLIYFSYDVKMKEKGDIPEGYSVSREKKERFSLILESASTNQTSMYLCASTRVRGWKLFFGSGTQLSVL.

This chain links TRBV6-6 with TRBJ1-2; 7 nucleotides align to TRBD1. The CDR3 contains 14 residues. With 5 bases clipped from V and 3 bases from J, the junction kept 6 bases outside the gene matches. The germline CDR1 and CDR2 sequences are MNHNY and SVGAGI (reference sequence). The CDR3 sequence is CASSPGQTYYGYTF. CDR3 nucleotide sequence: TGTGCCAGCAGTCCGGGACAGACTTACTATGGCTACACCTTC.

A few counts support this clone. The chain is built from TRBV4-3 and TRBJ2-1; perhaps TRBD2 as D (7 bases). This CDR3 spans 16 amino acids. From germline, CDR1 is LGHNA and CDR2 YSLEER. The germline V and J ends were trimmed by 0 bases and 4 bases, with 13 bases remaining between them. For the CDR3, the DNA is TGCGCCAGCAGCCAAGATAAGCGGGGACAATACAATGAGCAGTTCTTC. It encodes CASSQDKRGQYNEQFF.

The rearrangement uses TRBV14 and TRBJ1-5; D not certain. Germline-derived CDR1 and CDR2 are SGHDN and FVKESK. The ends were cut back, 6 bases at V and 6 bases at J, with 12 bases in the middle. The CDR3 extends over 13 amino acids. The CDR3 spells CASSVMTGQPQHF. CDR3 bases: TGTGCCAGCAGTGTGATGACGGGTCAGCCCCAGCATTTT. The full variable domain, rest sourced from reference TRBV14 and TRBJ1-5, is EAGVTQFPSHSVIEKGQTVTLRCDPISGHDNLYWYRRVMGKEIKFLLHFVKESKQDESGMPNNRFLAERTGGTYSTLKVQPAELEDSGVYFCASSVMTGQPQHFGDGTRLSIL.

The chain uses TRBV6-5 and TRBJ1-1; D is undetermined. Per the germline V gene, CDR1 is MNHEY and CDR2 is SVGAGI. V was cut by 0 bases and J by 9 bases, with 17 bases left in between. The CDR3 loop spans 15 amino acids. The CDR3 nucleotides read TGTGCCAGCAGTTACTCCTCGGGTTCCCAGTTGCAAGCTTTCTTT. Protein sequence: CASSYSSGSQLQAFF.

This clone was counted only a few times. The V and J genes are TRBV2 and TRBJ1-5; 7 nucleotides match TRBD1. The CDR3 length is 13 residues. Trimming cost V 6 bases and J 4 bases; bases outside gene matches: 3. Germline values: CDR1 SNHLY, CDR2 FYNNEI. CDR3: CASRPQGNQPQHF. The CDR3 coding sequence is TGTGCCAGCAGGCCACAGGGGAATCAGCCCCAGCATTTT.

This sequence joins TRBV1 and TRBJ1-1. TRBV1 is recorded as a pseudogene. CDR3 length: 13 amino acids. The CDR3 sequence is CTSCPNVRPEAFF. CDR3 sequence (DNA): TGCACCAGCTGTCCTAACGTCCGCCCTGAAGCTTTCTTT.

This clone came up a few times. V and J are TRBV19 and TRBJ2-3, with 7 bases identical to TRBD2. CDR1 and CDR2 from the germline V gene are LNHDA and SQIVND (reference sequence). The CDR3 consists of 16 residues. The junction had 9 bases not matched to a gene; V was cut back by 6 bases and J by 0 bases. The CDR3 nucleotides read TGTGCCAGTAGCAGCCTCGAAGCGGGGAGCACAGATACGCAGTATTTT. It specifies CASSSLEAGSTDTQYF.

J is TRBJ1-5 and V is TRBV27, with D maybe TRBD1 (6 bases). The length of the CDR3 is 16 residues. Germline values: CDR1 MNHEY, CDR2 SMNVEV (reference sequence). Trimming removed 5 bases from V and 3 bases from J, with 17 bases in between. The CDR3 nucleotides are TGTGCCAGCAGTCCCCAGACCACAGGGTTCAATCAGCCCCAGCATTTT. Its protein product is CASSPQTTGFNQPQHF.

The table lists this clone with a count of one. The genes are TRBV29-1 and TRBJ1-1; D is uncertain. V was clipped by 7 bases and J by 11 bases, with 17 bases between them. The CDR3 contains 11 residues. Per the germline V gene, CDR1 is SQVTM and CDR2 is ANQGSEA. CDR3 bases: TGCAGCGCGGTTCGGACGGAAGATGCTTTCTTT. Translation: CSAVRTEDAFF. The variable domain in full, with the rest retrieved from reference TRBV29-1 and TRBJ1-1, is SAVISQKPSRDICQRGTSLTIQCQVDSQVTMMFWYRQQPGQSLTLIATANQGSEATYESGFVIDKFPISRPNLTFSTLTVSNMSPEDSSIYLCSAVRTEDAFFGQGTRLTVV.

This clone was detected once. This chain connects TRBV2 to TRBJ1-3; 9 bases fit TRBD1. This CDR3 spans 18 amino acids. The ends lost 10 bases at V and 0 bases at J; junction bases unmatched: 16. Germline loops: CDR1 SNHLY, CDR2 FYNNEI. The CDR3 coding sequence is TGTGCCACCTTCGGGGACAGGGACCCTTTTTCCTCTGGAAACACCATATATTTT. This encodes CATFGDRDPFSSGNTIYF.

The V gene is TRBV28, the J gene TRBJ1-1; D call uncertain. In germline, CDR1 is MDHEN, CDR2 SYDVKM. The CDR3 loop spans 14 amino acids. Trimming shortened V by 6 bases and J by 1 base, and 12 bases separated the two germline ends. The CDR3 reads CASRYQQGNTEAFF. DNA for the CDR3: TGTGCCAGCAGGTATCAGCAAGGGAACACTGAAGCTTTCTTT.